The present T cell receptor (beta chain) was sequenced within a study of PD-L1 blockade in urothelial cancer. On the study more broadly: Of approximately 29 patients, some 25 were males with bladder-origin urothelial cancer. Analysis of blood occurred 3 weeks (second dose) and 6 weeks after treatment start.

General study points: Patients with durable benefit had greater blood expansion of tumor-associated TCR clones 3 weeks into treatment.

A note on this clone: What it recognizes is unknown.

Every PCR received spiked-in synthetic TCR analog templates. The method was immunoSEQ multiplex PCR; TCRdb's version includes in-frame clones alone and lacks a portion of them. The sample has about 130,000 clones, approximately 88% seen once. V was clipped by 0 bases and J by 8 bases; unmatched bases: 11. The CDR3 extends over 16 amino acids. Germline values: CDR1 MNHNY, CDR2 SVGAGI (reference sequence). Time point indicated: pretreatment peripheral blood. The V gene is TRBV6-6, the J gene TRBJ1-2; TRBD1 agrees at 8 bases. This sequence originates from a man aged 50-59 years with urothelial cancer. This sample comprised PBMCs, obtained around atezolizumab (anti-PD-L1) treatment. CDR3 sequence (DNA): TGTGCCAGCAGTTACTCGGGAATGGACAGGGAGGGCGGCTACACCTTC. Amino acid sequence: CASSYSGMDREGGYTF.